A single sample is the source of the 8 T cell receptor beta chains below, sequenced in a study of monozygotic twins with inflammatory bowel disease. From its re-call of the 5' RACE reads, TCRdb lists each CDR3 protein once, without DNA. The ten most abundant clones cover under 2.5% of a sample with fewer than 110,000 distinct CDR3 sequences. The sequenced sample consisted of blood. The receptors derive from a human donor with ulcerative colitis or Crohn's disease, or a healthy co-twin of an affected twin (not recorded which).

The CDR3 is CASTLIAGGANEQFF. The chain joins TRBV21-1 to TRBJ2-1; without DNA, the TCRdb call of TRBD2 cannot be checked. TRBV21-1 represents a pseudogene. The length of the CDR3 is 15 residues.

The chain joins TRBV20-1 to TRBJ2-7. CDR1 and CDR2 (germline): DFQATT, SNEGSKA (reference sequence). The CDR3 sequence is 15 residues long. The CDR3: CSAALIVESSYEQYF.

CDR3 sequence reads: CASSHGSYGKLFF. V usage is TRBV14 and J usage is TRBJ1-4. Per germline, CDR1 SGHDN and CDR2 FVKESK. The CDR3 spans 13 residues. Filled out from reference TRBV14 and TRBJ1-4, the complete variable domain reads EAGVTQFPSHSVIEKGQTVTLRCDPISGHDNLYWYRRVMGKEIKFLLHFVKESKQDESGMPNNRFLAERTGGTYSTLKVQPAELEDSGVYFCASSHGSYGKLFFGSGTQLSVL.

V gene TRBV5-1 combines with J gene TRBJ1-1; the D call of TRBD1 rests on TCRdb alone, since no DNA is present to check it. The CDR3 is made up of 14 amino acids. Germline assignment: CDR1 SGHRS and CDR2 YFSETQ. The CDR3 reads CASSLQGTGTEAFF.

The chain couples TRBV4-3 to TRBJ2-7; TCRdb's D call, TRBD2, is unchecked because there is no DNA. CDR1 is LGHNA, CDR2 YSLEER, per germline. The CDR3 is 14 amino acids. The CDR3 sequence is CASSQDWRESVQYF.

The chain employs TRBV7-3 and TRBJ2-7; without DNA, the TCRdb call of TRBD1 cannot be checked. The germline gives CDR1 SGHTA, CDR2 FQGTGA. This CDR3 is built from 14 residues. CDR3 sequence: CASSLTGGIYEQYF.

The genes are TRBV6-7 and TRBJ2-7; the TRBD1 assignment by TCRdb is unverifiable without DNA. TRBV6-7 is classed as an ORF, of uncertain function. The CDR3 contains 13 residues. The CDR3 here is CASSRGISYEQYF.

The chain is built from TRBV12-3 or TRBV12-4 and TRBJ1-6. The CDR3 is 15 residues long. CDR3 sequence reads: CASSTYRGSLSPLHF.